One sample yielded the 21 T cell receptor beta chains listed below, sequenced in a study of OX40 agonist ivuxolimab in advanced cancers. The method was the immunoSEQ multiplex PCR assay. TCRdb obtained this table from immuneACCESS and retained in-frame rearrangements with V and J assigned. These tables miss some clones; where compared with another copy, unresolved V genes account for less than half of the shortfall, and the remainder is unexplained. The sample table lists 35,000 to 45,000 clones, around 87% of them with a count of one. Jointly, the top ten make up 2.4% of the sample. This specimen was CD4+ or CD8+ T cells sorted from blood, taken in a trial of the OX40 agonist ivuxolimab. These receptors were taken from an adult with an advanced solid tumor such as melanoma, head and neck, liver or kidney cancer.

The chain is built from TRBV19 and TRBJ2-5; TRBD2 is a possible D gene (7 bases). The CDR3 extends over 13 amino acids. Trimming pared 5 bases from V and 4 bases from J, leaving 11 bases between. In germline, CDR1 is LNHDA, CDR2 SQIVND (reference sequence). CDR3 sequence (DNA): TGTGCCAGTAGTCAGGGAGGGGGAGAGACCCAGTACTTC. Translation: CASSQGGGETQYF.

This clone was detected once. The rearrangement uses TRBV6-5 and TRBJ1-2, with D maybe TRBD1 (5 bases). CDR1 and CDR2 from the germline V gene are MNHEY and SVGAGI. The CDR3 is 16 amino acids. The V end was cut by 1 base, the J end by 0 bases, with 12 bases between. The CDR3 sequence is CASSYYVQGPNYGYTF. The CDR3 nucleotides are TGTGCCAGCAGTTACTATGTGCAGGGCCCTAACTATGGCTACACCTTC.

V gene TRBV11-2 combines with J gene TRBJ2-5; D is undetermined. Near its end, the DNA agrees better with TRBJ2-7, so the J call may be wrong. CDR3 length: 14 amino acids. Germline V gene lookup returns CDR1 SGHAT and CDR2 FQNNGV. This chain's CDR3 is CASSLGDSSYEQYF. CDR3 bases: TGTGCCAGCAGCTTAGGGGATAGCTCCTACGAGCAGTACTTC.

V usage is TRBV21-1 and J usage is TRBJ2-7. TRBV21-1 is labeled a pseudogene. CDR3 length: 13 residues. CDR3 in DNA: TGTGCCAGCAGCACGCCAAAGGTCTACGAGCAGTACTTC. Translation: CASSTPKVYEQYF.

The V and J genes are TRBV6-1 and TRBJ1-1; no definite D call. Germline values: CDR1 MNHNS, CDR2 SASEGT. Trimming left V 3 bases short and J 0 bases short, with 8 bases between. This CDR3 is built from 14 residues. The CDR3 coding sequence is TGTGCCAGCAGTGATACAGATTTGAACACTGAAGCTTTCTTT. Amino acids: CASSDTDLNTEAFF.

V is TRBV19 and J is TRBJ2-3; TRBD2 matches at 7 bases. With V trimmed by 3 bases and J by 1 base, 10 bases remained unmatched. Germline V CDR1 and CDR2: LNHDA, SQIVND (reference sequence). This CDR3 comprises 17 residues. The CDR3 coding sequence is TGTGCCAGTAGTATGACGGGACTACGAATCCGCACAGATACGCAGTATTTT. Encoded protein: CASSMTGLRIRTDTQYF. The full variable domain, completed using reference TRBV19 and TRBJ2-3, is DGGITQSPKYLFRKEGQNVTLSCEQNLNHDAMYWYRQDPGQGLRLIYYSQIVNDFQKGDIAEGYSVSREKKESFPLTVTSAQKNPTAFYLCASSMTGLRIRTDTQYFGPGTRLTVL.

V is TRBV5-1 and J is TRBJ1-2; 7 bases are a match to TRBD1. The V gene's germline CDR1 is SGHRS and CDR2 YFSETQ. Trimming at V came to 3 bases and at J to 2 bases, leaving 4 bases not matched to a gene. The CDR3 runs to 14 residues. The CDR3 region is CASSSLTGNYGYTF. The DNA for the CDR3 is TGCGCCAGCAGCTCCCTGACAGGGAACTATGGCTACACCTTC. The whole variable domain, remainder taken from reference TRBV5-1 and TRBJ1-2, is KAGVTQTPRYLIKTRGQQVTLSCSPISGHRSVSWYQQTPGQGLQFLFEYFSETQRNKGNFPGRFSGRQFSNSRSEMNVSTLELGDSALYLCASSSLTGNYGYTFGSGTRLTVV.

The chain uses TRBV28 and TRBJ2-2, with D possibly called TRBD1 or TRBD2 (5 bases each). Germline CDR1 MDHEN, CDR2 SYDVKM. With 8 bases removed from V and 2 bases from J, the gap between germline ends came to 12 bases. The CDR3 is made up of 14 amino acids. The CDR3 reads CASQRDGNTGELFF. The DNA for the CDR3 is TGTGCCAGCCAGAGGGACGGTAACACCGGGGAGCTGTTTTTT.

The chain recombines TRBV18 with TRBJ1-1, with a weak D call TRBD1 (5 bases). Trimming took 3 bases from V and 6 from J, leaving 14 bases between them. This CDR3 is built from 14 residues. Per germline, CDR1 KGHSH and CDR2 LQKENI. The CDR3 spells CASSPDAGTAEAFF. CDR3 DNA sequence: TGTGCCAGCTCACCCGACGCAGGGACGGCTGAAGCTTTCTTT.

CDR3 sequence (DNA): TGTGCCAGTAGTACAGAGACCGGACTGGCTCAAGAGACCCAGTACTTC. Protein: CASSTETGLAQETQYF. The chain recombines TRBV19 with TRBJ2-5; D may be TRBD2 (5 bases). The CDR3 contains 16 residues. Germline V lookup: CDR1 LNHDA, CDR2 SQIVND (reference sequence). V gave up 4 bases and J gave up 2 bases, with 17 bases separating them.

The chain recombines TRBV15 with TRBJ1-2; TRBD1 matches at 7 bases. Looked up from germline, CDR1 is LNHNV and CDR2 is YYDKDF (reference sequence). V trimming: 5 bases; J trimming: 8 bases; junction bases outside the gene matches: 14. This CDR3 is 15 amino acids long. The CDR3 region is CATSAPGQSNWGYTF. CDR3 coding DNA: TGTGCCACCAGCGCCCCGGGACAGTCGAACTGGGGCTACACCTTC.

The V gene is TRBV12-5, the J gene TRBJ1-5; possible D gene TRBD1, 6 bases. CDR1 is LGHNT, CDR2 FRNRAP, per germline. V lost 6 bases and J lost 7, with 16 bases in between. CDR3 size: 14 residues. The CDR3 nucleotides are TGTGCTAGTGGAACAGGGATCTCGGACCAGCCCCAGCATTTT. It encodes CASGTGISDQPQHF. The full variable domain, rest sourced from reference TRBV12-5 and TRBJ1-5, is DARVTQTPRHKVTEMGQEVTMRCQPILGHNTVFWYRQTMMQGLELLAYFRNRAPLDDSGMPKDRFSAEMPDATLATLKIQPSEPRDSAVYFCASGTGISDQPQHFGDGTRLSIL.

The chain recombines TRBV6-6 with TRBJ2-3; 8 positions agree with TRBD2. The CDR3 spans 16 residues. Germline CDR1 reads MNHNY; CDR2 reads SVGAGI (reference sequence). V gave up 6 bases and J gave up 0 bases; unmatched junction bases: 8. CDR3 sequence: CASSPLRGGSTDTQYF. CDR3 bases: TGTGCCAGCAGCCCCCTACGGGGGGGGAGCACAGATACGCAGTATTTT.

V usage is TRBV7-8 and J usage is TRBJ2-5, with unresolved D. V lost 9 bases to trimming and J lost 2 bases, with 16 bases between them. CDR3 length equals 14 residues. CDR1 is SGHVS, CDR2 FQNEAQ, per germline. DNA of the CDR3: TGTGCCAGTCGACCCTTGACCTCACAAGAGACCCAGTACTTC. Translating gives CASRPLTSQETQYF.

CDR3 residues: CAWSRGQGGNEQFF. The CDR3 DNA is TGTGCCTGGAGTCGGGGGCAAGGCGGCAATGAGCAGTTCTTC. This chain connects TRBV30 to TRBJ2-1; D tentatively reads TRBD1 or TRBD2 (6 bases each). This CDR3 region has 14 residues. Trimming removed 2 bases from V and 6 bases from J, with 14 bases in between. Germline V lookup: CDR1 GTSNPN, CDR2 SVGIG (reference sequence).

The V and J genes are TRBV19 and TRBJ2-4, with D unresolved. CDR1 is LNHDA, CDR2 SQIVND, per germline (reference sequence). V lost 3 bases to trimming and J lost 0 bases, with 6 bases between them. CDR3 length: 14 amino acids. The CDR3: CASSIRVAKNIQYF. The CDR3 region has the DNA TGTGCCAGTAGTATTCGGGTAGCCAAAAACATTCAGTACTTC.

The chain uses TRBV6-5 and TRBJ1-2, with D possibly matching TRBD1 (5 bases). The V gene's germline CDR1 is MNHEY and CDR2 SVGAGI. The V and J ends lost 4 bases and 4 bases respectively, with 13 bases between them. The CDR3 covers 14 residues. The CDR3: CASSFAGTGYGYTF. The CDR3 DNA reads as TGTGCCAGCAGTTTCGCCGGGACGGGCTATGGCTACACCTTC.

This chain uses TRBV5-6 with TRBJ2-3; D is unclear. V lost 4 bases to trimming and J lost 6 bases, with 6 bases between them. In germline, CDR1 is SGHDT, CDR2 YYEEEE. This CDR3 spans 11 amino acids. The CDR3 DNA reads as TGTGCCAGCAGCACGAGGGATACGCAGTATTTT. Its protein product is CASSTRDTQYF.

This chain's CDR3 is CASSALRDRGRNNQPQHF. DNA of the CDR3: TGTGCCAGCAGTGCCCTTCGGGACAGGGGGAGGAACAATCAGCCCCAGCATTTT. The rearrangement joins TRBV2 to TRBJ1-5; the match to TRBD1 covers 11 bases. V was pared by 4 bases and J by 3 bases, with 11 bases of the junction left unmatched. The CDR3 extends over 18 amino acids. Germline CDR1 reads SNHLY; CDR2 reads FYNNEI.

V and J are TRBV5-1 and TRBJ2-5, with 8 bases fitting TRBD1. Germline CDR1 SGHRS, CDR2 YFSETQ. Trimming at V came to 4 bases and at J to 3 bases, leaving 8 bases not matched to a gene. The CDR3 runs to 15 residues. This CDR3 reads CASSPAGQGKETQYF. The CDR3 nucleotides are TGCGCCAGCAGCCCAGCCGGACAGGGCAAAGAGACCCAGTACTTC.

The J gene is TRBJ2-7, the V gene TRBV5-4; D gene ambiguous. The CDR3 covers 13 residues. Per germline, CDR1 SGHNT and CDR2 YYREEE (reference sequence). V shed 0 bases and J shed 0 bases, with 4 bases lying between them. The CDR3: CASSLARSYEQYF. CDR3 nucleotide sequence: TGTGCCAGCAGCTTGGCCCGCTCCTACGAGCAGTACTTC.